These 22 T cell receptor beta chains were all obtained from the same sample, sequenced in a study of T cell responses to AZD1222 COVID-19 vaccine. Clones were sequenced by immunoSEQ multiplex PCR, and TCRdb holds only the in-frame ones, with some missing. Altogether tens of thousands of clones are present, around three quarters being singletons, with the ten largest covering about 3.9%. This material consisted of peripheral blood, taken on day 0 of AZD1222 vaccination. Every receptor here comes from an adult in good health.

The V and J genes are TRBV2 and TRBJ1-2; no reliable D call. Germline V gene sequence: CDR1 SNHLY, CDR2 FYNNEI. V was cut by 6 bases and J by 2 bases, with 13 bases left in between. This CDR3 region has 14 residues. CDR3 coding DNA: TGTGCCAGCAGAAGAACCGCCTTGAACTATGGCTACACCTTC. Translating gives CASRRTALNYGYTF.

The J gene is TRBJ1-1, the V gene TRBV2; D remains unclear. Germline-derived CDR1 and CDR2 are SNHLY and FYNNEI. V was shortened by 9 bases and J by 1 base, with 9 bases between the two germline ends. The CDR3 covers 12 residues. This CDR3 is CARRTANTEAFF. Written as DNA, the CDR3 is TGTGCCAGGAGGACGGCGAACACTGAAGCTTTCTTT.

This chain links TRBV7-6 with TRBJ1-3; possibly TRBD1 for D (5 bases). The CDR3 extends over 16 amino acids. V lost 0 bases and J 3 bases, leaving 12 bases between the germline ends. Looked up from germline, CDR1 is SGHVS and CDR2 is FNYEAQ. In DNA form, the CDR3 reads TGTGCCAGCAGCTTAGCAGGCGGGGCTGGTGGAAACACCATATATTTT. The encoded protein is CASSLAGGAGGNTIYF.

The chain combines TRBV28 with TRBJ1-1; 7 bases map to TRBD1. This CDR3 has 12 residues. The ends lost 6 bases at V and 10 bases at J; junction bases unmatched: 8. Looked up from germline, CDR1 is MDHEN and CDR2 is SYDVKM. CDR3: CASRSQGYRAFF. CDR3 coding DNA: TGTGCCAGCAGATCACAGGGGTACCGAGCTTTCTTT.

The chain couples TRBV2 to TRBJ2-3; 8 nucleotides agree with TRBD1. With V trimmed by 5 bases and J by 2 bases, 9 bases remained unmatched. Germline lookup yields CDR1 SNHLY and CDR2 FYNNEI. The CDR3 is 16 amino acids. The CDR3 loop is CASSPGGRGTTDTQYF. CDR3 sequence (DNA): TGTGCCAGCAGTCCAGGGGGCCGCGGTACCACAGATACGCAGTATTTT.

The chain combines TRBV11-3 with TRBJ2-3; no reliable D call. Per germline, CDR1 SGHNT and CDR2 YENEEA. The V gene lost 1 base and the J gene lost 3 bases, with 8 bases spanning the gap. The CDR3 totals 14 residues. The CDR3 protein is CASSLGRATDTQYF. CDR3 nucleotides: TGTGCCAGCAGCTTAGGTCGGGCGACAGATACGCAGTATTTT.

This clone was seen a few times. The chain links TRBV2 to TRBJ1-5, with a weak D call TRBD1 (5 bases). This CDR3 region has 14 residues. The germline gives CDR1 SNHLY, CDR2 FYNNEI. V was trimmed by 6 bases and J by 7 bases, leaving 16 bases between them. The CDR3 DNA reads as TGTGCCAGCAGCCCAGCTCTGGGGGGGCAGCCCCAGCATTTT. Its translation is CASSPALGGQPQHF.

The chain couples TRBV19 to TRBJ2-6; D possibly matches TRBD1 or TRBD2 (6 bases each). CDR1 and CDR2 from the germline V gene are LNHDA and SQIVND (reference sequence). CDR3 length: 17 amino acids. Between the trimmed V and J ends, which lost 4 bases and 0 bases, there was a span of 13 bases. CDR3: CASSRWGALSGANVLTF. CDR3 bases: TGTGCCAGTAGTAGATGGGGGGCCCTCTCTGGGGCCAACGTCCTGACTTTC.

CDR3 nucleotides: TGTGCCAGCAGCTTAACTTCCGGCAGGAGGGGTAACTATGGCTACACCTTC. This translates into CASSLTSGRRGNYGYTF. This chain uses TRBV11-3 with TRBJ1-2; D possibly corresponds to TRBD1 (5 bases). The CDR3 is 17 amino acids. V lost 2 bases to trimming and J lost 1 base, with 17 bases between them. Germline V CDR1 and CDR2: SGHNT, YENEEA.

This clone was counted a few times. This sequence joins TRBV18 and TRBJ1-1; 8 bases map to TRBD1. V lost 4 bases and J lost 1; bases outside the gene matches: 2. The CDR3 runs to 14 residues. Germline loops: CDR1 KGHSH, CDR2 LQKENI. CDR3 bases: TGTGCCAGCTCACTCACAGGGGGGAACACTGAAGCTTTCTTT. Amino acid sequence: CASSLTGGNTEAFF.

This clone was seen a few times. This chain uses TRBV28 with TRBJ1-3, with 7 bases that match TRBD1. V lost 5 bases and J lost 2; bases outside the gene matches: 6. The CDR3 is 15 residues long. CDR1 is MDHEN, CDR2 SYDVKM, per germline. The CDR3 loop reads CASSRQTGAGNTIYF. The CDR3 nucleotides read TGTGCCAGCAGTCGCCAAACAGGGGCTGGAAACACCATATATTTT.

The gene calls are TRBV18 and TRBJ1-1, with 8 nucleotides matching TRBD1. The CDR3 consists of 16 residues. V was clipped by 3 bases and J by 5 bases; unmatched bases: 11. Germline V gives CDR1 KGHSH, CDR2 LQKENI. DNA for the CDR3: TGTGCCAGCTCACCTCATCCGCCAGGGGGCCTTACTGAAGCTTTCTTT. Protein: CASSPHPPGGLTEAFF.

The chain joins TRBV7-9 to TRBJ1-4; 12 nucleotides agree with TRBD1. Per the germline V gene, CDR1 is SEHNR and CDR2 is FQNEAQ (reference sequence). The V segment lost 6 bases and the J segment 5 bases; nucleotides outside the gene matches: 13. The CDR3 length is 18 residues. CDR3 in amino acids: CASRRNRDRGRRNEKLFF. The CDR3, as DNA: TGTGCCAGCAGGAGGAACCGGGACAGGGGGCGCCGGAATGAAAAACTGTTTTTT.

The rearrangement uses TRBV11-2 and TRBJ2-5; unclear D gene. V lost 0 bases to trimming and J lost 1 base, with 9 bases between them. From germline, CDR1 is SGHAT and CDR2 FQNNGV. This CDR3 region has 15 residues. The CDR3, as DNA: TGTGCCAGCAGCTTAGACGGTAGGCTCCAAGAGACCCAGTACTTC. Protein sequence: CASSLDGRLQETQYF.

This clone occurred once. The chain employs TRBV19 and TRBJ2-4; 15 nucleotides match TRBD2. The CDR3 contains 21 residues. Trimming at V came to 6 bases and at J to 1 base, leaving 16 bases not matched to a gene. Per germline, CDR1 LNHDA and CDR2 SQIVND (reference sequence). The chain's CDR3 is CASSPLMGTSGGSTAKNIQYF. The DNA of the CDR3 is TGTGCCAGTAGCCCCCTGATGGGGACTAGCGGGGGGTCAACCGCCAAAAACATTCAGTACTTC.

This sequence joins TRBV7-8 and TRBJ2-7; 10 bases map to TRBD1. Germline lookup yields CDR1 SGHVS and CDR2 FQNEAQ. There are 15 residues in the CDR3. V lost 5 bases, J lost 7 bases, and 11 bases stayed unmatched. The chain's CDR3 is CASSQDRGPAAEQYF. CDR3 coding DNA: TGTGCCAGCAGCCAAGACAGGGGGCCGGCGGCTGAGCAGTACTTC.

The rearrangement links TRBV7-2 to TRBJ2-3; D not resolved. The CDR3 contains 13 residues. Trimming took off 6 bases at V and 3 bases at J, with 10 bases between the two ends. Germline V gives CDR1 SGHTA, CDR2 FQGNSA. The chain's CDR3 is CASSRLWTDTQYF. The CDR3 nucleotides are TGTGCCAGCAGTAGACTCTGGACAGATACGCAGTATTTT.

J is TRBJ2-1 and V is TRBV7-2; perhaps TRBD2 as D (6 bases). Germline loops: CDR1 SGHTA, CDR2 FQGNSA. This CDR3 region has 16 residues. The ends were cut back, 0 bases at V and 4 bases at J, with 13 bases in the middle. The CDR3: CASSLAGGEIYNEQFF. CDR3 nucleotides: TGTGCCAGCAGCTTAGCAGGCGGGGAAATTTACAATGAGCAGTTCTTC. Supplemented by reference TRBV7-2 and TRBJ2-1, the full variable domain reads GAGVSQSPSNKVTEKGKDVELRCDPISGHTALYWYRQSLGQGLEFLIYFQGNSAPDKSGLPSDRFSAERTGGSVSTLTIQRTQQEDSAVYLCASSLAGGEIYNEQFFGPGTRLTVL.

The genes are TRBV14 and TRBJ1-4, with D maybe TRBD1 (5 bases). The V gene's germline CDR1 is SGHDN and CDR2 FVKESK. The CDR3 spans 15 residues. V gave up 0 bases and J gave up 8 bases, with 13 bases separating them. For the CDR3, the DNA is TGTGCCAGCAGCCAAGATTCGGGTCCAGGGGAAAAACTGTTTTTT. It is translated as CASSQDSGPGEKLFF.

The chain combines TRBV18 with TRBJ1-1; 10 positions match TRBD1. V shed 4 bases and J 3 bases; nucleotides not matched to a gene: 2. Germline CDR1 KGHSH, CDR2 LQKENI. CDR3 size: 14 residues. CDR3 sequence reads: CASSLGQGDTEAFF. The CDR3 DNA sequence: TGTGCCAGCTCACTCGGACAGGGGGACACTGAAGCTTTCTTT.

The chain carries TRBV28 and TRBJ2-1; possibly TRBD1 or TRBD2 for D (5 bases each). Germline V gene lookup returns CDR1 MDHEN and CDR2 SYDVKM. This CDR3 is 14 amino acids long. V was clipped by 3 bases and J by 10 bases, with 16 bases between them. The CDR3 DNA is TGTGCCAGCAGTTTTTATCGTGGGGGTAGCGAGCAGTTCTTC. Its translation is CASSFYRGGSEQFF. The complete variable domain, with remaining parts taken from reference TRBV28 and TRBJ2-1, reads DVKVTQSSRYLVKRTGEKVFLECVQDMDHENMFWYRQDPGLGLRLIYFSYDVKMKEKGDIPEGYSVSREKKERFSLILESASTNQTSMYLCASSFYRGGSEQFFGPGTRLTVL.

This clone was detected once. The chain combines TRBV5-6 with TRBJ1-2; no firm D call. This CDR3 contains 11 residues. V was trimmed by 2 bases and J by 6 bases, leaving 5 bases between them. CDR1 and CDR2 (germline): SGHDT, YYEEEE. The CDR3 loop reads CASSLNDGYTF. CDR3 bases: TGTGCCAGCAGCTTAAACGATGGCTACACCTTC.